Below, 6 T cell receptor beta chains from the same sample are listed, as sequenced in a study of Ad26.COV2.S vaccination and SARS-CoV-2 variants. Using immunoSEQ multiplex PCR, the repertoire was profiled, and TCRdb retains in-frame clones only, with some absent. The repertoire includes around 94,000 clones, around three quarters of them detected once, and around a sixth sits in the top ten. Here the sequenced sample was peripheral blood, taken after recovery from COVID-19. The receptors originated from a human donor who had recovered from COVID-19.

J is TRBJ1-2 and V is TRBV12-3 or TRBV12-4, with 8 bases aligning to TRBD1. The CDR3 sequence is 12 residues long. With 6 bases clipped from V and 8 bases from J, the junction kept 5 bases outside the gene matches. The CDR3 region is CASRSTGGGYTF. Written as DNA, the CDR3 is TGTGCCAGCAGATCTACAGGGGGAGGCTACACCTTC.

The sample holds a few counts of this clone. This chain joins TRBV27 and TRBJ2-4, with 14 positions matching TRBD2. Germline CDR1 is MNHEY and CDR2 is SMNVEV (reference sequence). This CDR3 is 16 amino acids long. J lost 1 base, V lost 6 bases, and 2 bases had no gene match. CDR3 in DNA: TGTGCCAGCAGGACTAGCGGGGGGGTGGCCAAAAACATTCAGTACTTC. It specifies CASRTSGGVAKNIQYF.

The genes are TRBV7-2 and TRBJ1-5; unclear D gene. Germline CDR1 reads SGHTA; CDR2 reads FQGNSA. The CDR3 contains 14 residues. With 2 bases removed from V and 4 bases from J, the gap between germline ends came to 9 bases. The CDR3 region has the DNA TGTGCCAGCAGCTTACTGGGAGGAAATCAGCCCCAGCATTTT. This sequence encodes CASSLLGGNQPQHF.

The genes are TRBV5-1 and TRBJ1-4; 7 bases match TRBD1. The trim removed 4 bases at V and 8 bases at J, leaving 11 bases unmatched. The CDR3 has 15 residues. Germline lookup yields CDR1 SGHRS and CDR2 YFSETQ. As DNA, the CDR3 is TGCGCCAGCAGCATAAGGAGGGGGCTTCGGGAAAAACTGTTTTTT. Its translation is CASSIRRGLREKLFF.

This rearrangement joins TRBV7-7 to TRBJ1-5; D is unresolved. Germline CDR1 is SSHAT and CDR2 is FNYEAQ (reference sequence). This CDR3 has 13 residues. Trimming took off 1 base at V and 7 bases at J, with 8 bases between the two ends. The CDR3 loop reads CASSLGTGQPQHF. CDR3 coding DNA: TGTGCCAGCAGCTTAGGGACGGGACAGCCCCAGCATTTT.

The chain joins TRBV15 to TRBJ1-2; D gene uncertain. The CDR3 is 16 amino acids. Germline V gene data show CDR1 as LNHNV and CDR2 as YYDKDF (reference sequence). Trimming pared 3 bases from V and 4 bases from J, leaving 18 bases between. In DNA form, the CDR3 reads TGTGCCACCAGCAGGGAACAAACGAGCACGGTCTATGGCTACACCTTC. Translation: CATSREQTSTVYGYTF.